The 27 T cell receptor beta chains below were found in one sample sequenced in a study of graft-versus-host responses after intestinal transplantation. Sequencing used immunoSEQ multiplex PCR; TCRdb keeps in-frame clones, though not all of them. The table lists about 85,000 clones, roughly 80% of them singletons. No antigens are known for them. The sequencing here drew on unstimulated CD4+ T cells sorted from spleen or lymph node cells, taken before intestinal transplant. The receptors shown here come from a human donor who received an intestinal transplant.

The chain carries TRBV4-1 and TRBJ1-4; D is ambiguous. The germline V gene encodes CDR1 MGHRA and CDR2 YSYEKL. The CDR3 loop spans 14 amino acids. V was shortened by 1 base and J by 7 bases, with 10 bases between the two germline ends. The CDR3 bases are TGCGCCAGCAGCCAAGTCGTGGCAGTTGAAAAACTGTTTTTT. Amino acid sequence: CASSQVVAVEKLFF.

J is TRBJ2-7 and V is TRBV28; D is perhaps TRBD1 (6 bases). V lost 2 bases to trimming and J lost 4 bases, with 12 bases between them. The CDR3 covers 14 residues. Per the germline V gene, CDR1 is MDHEN and CDR2 is SYDVKM. The CDR3 nucleotides read TGTGCCAGCAGTTTAACAGGGTCAAGATACGAGCAGTACTTC. The encoded protein is CASSLTGSRYEQYF.

V is TRBV18 and J is TRBJ2-5; D ambiguous. Germline V gene sequence: CDR1 KGHSH, CDR2 LQKENI. This CDR3 is 12 amino acids long. Trimming removed 1 base at V and 4 bases at J, with 4 bases between. CDR3: CASSPLAETQYF. CDR3 nucleotides: TGTGCCAGCTCACCACTGGCAGAGACCCAGTACTTC.

This clone was recorded only once. The chain carries TRBV11-3 and TRBJ2-3; D perhaps matches TRBD2 (5 bases). V dropped 5 bases and J dropped 3 bases, with 12 bases sitting between them. CDR1 and CDR2 (germline): SGHNT, YENEEA. The CDR3 covers 14 residues. The chain's CDR3 is CASSADSATDTQYF. The CDR3 region has the DNA TGTGCCAGCAGCGCGGACTCGGCGACAGATACGCAGTATTTT.

CDR3 nucleotide sequence: TGTGCCGAGCGGCCGGACAGGAACAATGAGCAGTTCTTC. Residues: CAERPDRNNEQFF. J is TRBJ2-1 and V is TRBV9, with 7 positions matching TRBD1. Germline CDR1 reads SGDLS; CDR2 reads YYNGEE. CDR3 length equals 13 residues. V lost 10 bases to trimming and J lost 5 bases; unmatched junction nucleotides: 9.

The rearrangement links TRBV19 to TRBJ2-3; D remains ambiguous. With 3 bases removed from V and 6 bases from J, the gap between germline ends came to 4 bases. The V gene's germline CDR1 is LNHDA and CDR2 SQIVND (reference sequence). The CDR3 is 11 amino acids. CDR3 sequence: CASSIGDTQYF. CDR3 nucleotides: TGTGCCAGTAGTATCGGGGATACGCAGTATTTT.

The chain carries TRBV11-2 and TRBJ1-6, with D unclear. Trimming removed 5 bases at V and 7 bases at J, with 15 bases between. The germline gives CDR1 SGHAT, CDR2 FQNNGV. CDR3 size: 15 residues. CDR3 nucleotides: TGTGCCAGCAGCAAGTCCCCCTATCCCAATTCACCCCTCCACTTT. Translation gives CASSKSPYPNSPLHF.

The rearrangement links TRBV6-1 to TRBJ2-1, with TRBD2 matching 9 bases. The CDR3 runs to 16 residues. V was pared by 1 base and J by 2 bases, with 3 bases of the junction left unmatched. Germline values: CDR1 MNHNS, CDR2 SASEGT. CDR3 sequence reads: CASSEEGGRAYNEQFF. The CDR3 coding sequence is TGTGCCAGCAGTGAAGAGGGCGGGAGGGCCTACAATGAGCAGTTCTTC.

This chain uses TRBV28 with TRBJ2-5; 11 bases are shared with TRBD2. The germline gives CDR1 MDHEN, CDR2 SYDVKM. This CDR3 comprises 16 residues. The J segment lost 2 bases and the V segment lost 3 bases, leaving 5 bases of the junction unmatched. The CDR3 region is CASSFSSGRSQETQYF. The CDR3 nucleotides are TGTGCCAGCAGTTTTTCTAGCGGGAGGTCTCAAGAGACCCAGTACTTC.

This clone has just a few counts. This chain joins TRBV7-9 and TRBJ2-1; 10 positions match TRBD2. This CDR3 region has 16 residues. Germline V CDR1 and CDR2: SEHNR, FQNEAQ (reference sequence). V lost 2 bases, J lost 6 bases, and 7 bases stayed unmatched. CDR3 residues: CASSLSLAGALNEQFF. CDR3 in DNA: TGTGCCAGCAGCTTATCTCTAGCGGGGGCCCTCAATGAGCAGTTCTTC.

This clone has just one count. The DNA of the CDR3 is TGTGCCACCCGGTGGCTAGCCTACAATGAGCAGTTCTTC. Its translation: CATRWLAYNEQFF. The chain combines TRBV15 with TRBJ2-1; the D is unclear. Germline values: CDR1 LNHNV, CDR2 YYDKDF (reference sequence). V was cut by 8 bases and J by 2 bases, with 10 bases left in between. CDR3 length equals 13 residues.

The chain links TRBV15 to TRBJ1-6; 7 bases line up with TRBD1. J was trimmed by 7 bases and V by 1 base; bases with no gene match: 7. The germline V gene has CDR1 LNHNV and CDR2 YYDKDF (reference sequence). The CDR3 is made up of 16 amino acids. The CDR3 sequence: CATSRGRTGGNSPLHF. The CDR3 nucleotides read TGTGCCACCAGCAGAGGCCGGACAGGCGGGAATTCACCCCTCCACTTT. The whole variable domain, remainder taken from reference TRBV15 and TRBJ1-6, is DAMVIQNPRYQVTQFGKPVTLSCSQTLNHNVMYWYQQKSSQAPKLLFHYYDKDFNNEADTPDNFQSRRPNTSFCFLDIRSPGLGDTAMYLCATSRGRTGGNSPLHFGNGTRLTVT.

The genes are TRBV19 and TRBJ2-1; TRBD2 might be the D (5 bases). The ends were cut back, 10 bases at V and 4 bases at J, with 8 bases in the middle. Germline V CDR1 and CDR2: LNHDA, SQIVND (reference sequence). The length of the CDR3 is 11 residues. CDR3 sequence (DNA): TGTGCCACGGAGGAATACAATGAGCAGTTCTTC. It yields the protein CATEEYNEQFF.

The genes are TRBV5-4 and TRBJ2-2; 7 bases agree with TRBD2. V trimming: 2 bases; J trimming: 5 bases; junction bases outside the gene matches: 6. CDR3 length: 15 amino acids. In germline, CDR1 is SGHNT, CDR2 YYREEE (reference sequence). The CDR3 DNA reads as TGTGCCAGCAGCTTCGGCGGGAGCTGGACCGGGGAGCTGTTTTTT. This codes for CASSFGGSWTGELFF. The whole variable domain, filled in from reference TRBV5-4 and TRBJ2-2, reads ETGVTQSPTHLIKTRGQQVTLRCSSQSGHNTVSWYQQALGQGPQFIFQYYREEENGRGNFPPRFSGLQFPNYSSELNVNALELDDSALYLCASSFGGSWTGELFFGEGSRLTVL.

CDR3 bases: TGTGCCAGCGCACCTCCTCTGGGGCCGAACACCGGGGAGCTGTTTTTT. Its protein is CASAPPLGPNTGELFF. The chain employs TRBV6-6 and TRBJ2-2; tentative D call: TRBD1 (5 bases). V was pared by 8 bases and J by 0 bases, with 16 bases between. The CDR3 consists of 16 residues. CDR1 and CDR2 (germline): MNHNY, SVGAGI (reference sequence).

The chain combines TRBV7-2 with TRBJ2-2; no definite D call. This CDR3 region has 15 residues. The V end lost 2 bases, the J end lost 0 bases, and 7 bases lay between the germline ends. Germline V CDR1 and CDR2: SGHTA, FQGNSA. The CDR3 is CASSLRLANTGELFF. Written as DNA, the CDR3 is TGTGCCAGCAGCTTAAGGCTAGCGAACACCGGGGAGCTGTTTTTT.

The V gene is TRBV10-2, the J gene TRBJ2-1; TRBD1 might be the D (5 bases). The CDR3 loop spans 16 amino acids. Germline-derived CDR1 and CDR2 are WSHSY and SAAADI. The V end lost 2 bases, the J end lost 4 bases, and 15 bases lay between the germline ends. Here the CDR3 reads CASSEPREMPYNEQFF. The CDR3, as DNA: TGCGCCAGCAGTGAGCCCAGGGAAATGCCTTACAATGAGCAGTTCTTC.

This clone appeared a few times. The chain combines TRBV6-5 with TRBJ2-1; the D is unclear. Germline CDR1 reads MNHEY; CDR2 reads SVGAGI. V was pared by 5 bases and J by 4 bases, with 6 bases between. There are 12 residues in the CDR3. CDR3 in amino acids: CASSPDYNEQFF. In DNA, the CDR3 is TGTGCCAGCAGTCCAGATTACAATGAGCAGTTCTTC.

This chain's CDR3 is CATSGGASHNEQFF. DNA of the CDR3: TGTGCCACTAGTGGGGGGGCGAGCCACAATGAGCAGTTCTTC. The rearrangement joins TRBV15 to TRBJ2-1, with D perhaps matching TRBD2 (7 bases). V lost 9 bases to trimming and J lost 5 bases, with 17 bases between them. Germline V gene lookup returns CDR1 LNHNV and CDR2 YYDKDF (reference sequence). This CDR3 has 14 amino acids. The full variable domain, in which reference TRBV15 and TRBJ2-1 provide the parts outside the CDR3, is DAMVIQNPRYQVTQFGKPVTLSCSQTLNHNVMYWYQQKSSQAPKLLFHYYDKDFNNEADTPDNFQSRRPNTSFCFLDIRSPGLGDTAMYLCATSGGASHNEQFFGPGTRLTVL.

The chain combines TRBV28 with TRBJ1-1; D remains ambiguous. This CDR3 has 11 amino acids. The germline V and J ends were trimmed by 6 bases and 5 bases, with 7 bases remaining between them. In germline, CDR1 is MDHEN, CDR2 SYDVKM. DNA for the CDR3: TGTGCCAGCAGAGGGAGGACTGAAGCTTTCTTT. Amino acid sequence: CASRGRTEAFF.

The chain recombines TRBV5-1 with TRBJ2-2, with a tentative D call TRBD1 (6 bases). V shed 4 bases and J shed 1 base, with 11 bases lying between them. This CDR3 is built from 15 residues. Germline loops: CDR1 SGHRS, CDR2 YFSETQ. The CDR3 DNA sequence: TGCGCCAGCAGCCCAACACAGGGGAACACCGGGGAGCTGTTTTTT. Its protein is CASSPTQGNTGELFF. The full variable domain, in which reference TRBV5-1 and TRBJ2-2 provide the parts outside the CDR3, is KAGVTQTPRYLIKTRGQQVTLSCSPISGHRSVSWYQQTPGQGLQFLFEYFSETQRNKGNFPGRFSGRQFSNSRSEMNVSTLELGDSALYLCASSPTQGNTGELFFGEGSRLTVL.

This sequence joins TRBV9 and TRBJ2-2; 9 bases are shared with TRBD2. The CDR3 has 16 residues. The germline V gene has CDR1 SGDLS and CDR2 YYNGEE. The trim removed 3 bases at V and 0 bases at J, leaving 3 bases unmatched. CDR3 DNA: TGTGCCAGCAGCGGCGGGAGGGGCGCGAACACCGGGGAGCTGTTTTTT. The encoded protein is CASSGGRGANTGELFF.

The rearrangement uses TRBV7-7 and TRBJ2-5, with 12 nucleotides matching TRBD2. The J segment lost 5 bases and the V segment lost 5 bases, leaving 6 bases of the junction unmatched. Germline V gives CDR1 SSHAT, CDR2 FNYEAQ (reference sequence). CDR3 length: 15 residues. The CDR3: CASSPSSGGAETQYF. The CDR3 nucleotides read TGTGCCAGCAGCCCATCTAGCGGGGGGGCGGAGACCCAGTACTTC.

The rearrangement links TRBV19 to TRBJ2-3; D unresolved. V dropped 0 bases and J dropped 2 bases, with 6 bases sitting between them. The CDR3 contains 14 residues. Germline V CDR1 and CDR2: LNHDA, SQIVND (reference sequence). CDR3 coding DNA: TGTGCCAGTAGTATAGATCACTCCACAGATACGCAGTATTTT. Amino acid sequence: CASSIDHSTDTQYF.

This chain links TRBV18 with TRBJ1-4; D uncertain. The CDR3 covers 14 residues. Germline assignment: CDR1 KGHSH and CDR2 LQKENI. V lost 1 base and J 3 bases, leaving 6 bases between the germline ends. For the CDR3, the DNA is TGTGCCAGCTCACCACTAGCAGCTAATGAAAAACTGTTTTTT. Protein sequence: CASSPLAANEKLFF.

V gene TRBV5-1 combines with J gene TRBJ2-5; TRBD1 matches at 7 bases. The DNA end favors TRBJ2-7, so the J call may be wrong. From germline, CDR1 is SGHRS and CDR2 YFSETQ. The CDR3 totals 15 residues. Here the CDR3 reads CASSLGRQGLDEQYF. CDR3 coding DNA: TGCGCCAGCAGCTTGGGACGACAGGGCTTGGACGAGCAGTACTTC.

The chain recombines TRBV5-1 with TRBJ2-3, with 14 bases fitting TRBD2. CDR3 length: 15 amino acids. Trimming removed 3 bases from V and 4 bases from J; junction bases left unmatched: 1. CDR1 is SGHRS and CDR2 is YFSETQ in the germline V gene. For the CDR3, the DNA is TGCGCCAGCAGCTGGGGACTAGCGGGAGCAGATACGCAGTATTTT. Translated: CASSWGLAGADTQYF.